This T cell receptor beta chain was recovered during a study of blood T cells in healthy people across ages (dated by TCRdb to the mid-2010s). In the study overall: Template switching captured roughly one uniquely barcoded TCR beta cDNA molecule per two T cells in model experiments. The study measured age-related changes in TCR beta repertoire diversity using deep sequencing normalized with unique cDNA molecular identifiers. Four age groups were formed from the donors: young (average approximately 15 years), middle-aged (around 37), aged (more than 55) and long-lived (approximately 78). To avoid experimental bias, donors of different ages were distributed randomly across sequencing lanes. The study analyzed two additional independent replicas of 1 million unique cDNA reads from the same blood draw for two donors, one aged 18 to 30 and one aged 80 or older.

Note on this clonotype: The antigen this receptor binds is unknown. Base qualities are missing; no much larger clone stands one base away.

The paper as a whole reports these results and caveats: Donor CMV infection status was unknown, potentially confounding age-related changes in expanded clonotypes. Since profiling was done on bulk unsorted PBMCs, naive and antigen-experienced compartments could not be conclusively compared. Total diversity estimates from one million sequenced T cells were considered lower bounds and underestimates. Compared with the aged group, more naive CD4+ T cells, fewer expanded clones and increased TCR diversity were shown by the long-lived group, suggesting age selection. A strong correlation was found between observed TCR beta diversity and the percentage of naive T cells measured by flow cytometry. Observed TCR beta diversity per million T cells fell roughly linearly with age, and a significant reduction was already apparent by age roughly 40.

Systemically healthy Caucasian individuals from Russia, 39 in total and aged roughly 6 to 100 years, were included as donors. Ten milliliters of peripheral blood were drawn from each donor into EDTA-treated Vacutainer tubes. Ficoll-Paque density-gradient centrifugation was used to isolate PBMCs, with at least 6.5 million obtained per sample. Total RNA was extracted from PBMCs with Trizol reagent, with at least 6 micrograms obtained per sample. For every donor, flow cytometry on a PBMC aliquot measured the percentage of naive CD45RAhigh/CD27high T cells. According to the germline V gene, CDR1 reads SGHVS and CDR2 reads FQNEAQ. CDR3 length: 15 amino acids, cysteine to phenylalanine. Just CDR3 DNA is preserved here, 45 bases in frame from base 1. Cut back by 1 base and 7 bases, the V and J ends lie 17 bases apart. The protocol used for the library was 5' RACE. Sequencing took place on an Illumina HiSeq 2500. A second about 6 to 11 cycle PCR used a sample-barcoded 5' primer and a J-beta primer mix. Each TCR beta cDNA molecule received a unique molecular identifier from a template-switch 5' adaptor carrying 12 random nucleotides. Each sample yielded at least 3 million CDR3-containing paired-end reads. First-strand cDNA was synthesized from all RNA with the Mint cDNA synthesis kit, primed by a TRBC-specific oligonucleotide. After uracil-DNA glycosylase treatment, a first 18-cycle PCR used universal primers M1SS and BC2_uni_R on all cDNA. The authors processed their data as follows. For normalization, 1 million high-quality reads, each with a distinct molecular identifier, were randomly selected from each sample. Instead of being binned into consensus sequences, reads that shared molecular identifiers were thrown out. CDR3 identification, clonotype clustering and error correction used MiTCR with a Q25 quality threshold and the strictest error-elimination algorithm. A nonparametric unseen species model with Euler transformation was used to estimate a lower bound on total TCR beta diversity. TCRdb reran the public reads through fastp at Q25 and MiXCR, keeping productive beta chains. Each CDR3 protein gets just one entry, which takes the most common genes and DNA from the rows behind it. These V and J calls derive from TCRdb rather than the authors' analysis. The sample table shows roughly 720,000 distinct CDR3 sequences, and about 53% are seen once. The ten largest make up roughly 37% of the sample.

The sequence joins TRBV7-8 to TRBJ2-7; no confident D gene assignment can be made. This TCR was sampled from a man aged 80 or over in good health. What was sequenced was blood. The sequenced DNA: TGTGCCAGCAGCTTAGTAACCGTCTCCTACAATGAGCAGTACTTC. Its amino acids are CASSLVTVSYNEQYF.